This paragraph reports one T cell receptor (beta chain). Its specificity is not known. This sample is part of a study of Graves' ophthalmopathy and Graves' hyperthyroidism. Looking at the study overall: In this cohort's terms, stable hyperthyroidism meant no ophthalmopathy by 18 months of follow-up. General observations from the study: A 13-signature model separated ophthalmopathy from stable hyperthyroidism, just under 90% sensitivity, about 81% specificity.

Germline V gene sequence: CDR1 DFQATT, CDR2 SNEGSKA (reference sequence). V lost 1 base and J lost 5; bases outside the gene matches: 12. This CDR3 is 17 amino acids long. Clinicians diagnosed using symptoms, serum thyroxine, TRAb, thyroid ultrasound and orbital computed tomography. RNA transcripts served as template for amplifying TCR beta CDR3 sequences. HTBI primers served in a first-round RT-PCR, which a second-round multiplex PCR followed. TCRdb itself ran the multiplex PCR reads through MiXCR, one entry per CDR3 protein. The sample lists roughly 600,000 distinct CDR3 sequences, about 35% occurring once.

The genes are TRBV20-1 and TRBJ2-3; 10 bases are shared with TRBD2. This receptor was obtained from an adult man with Graves' hyperthyroidism. Sequenced input: peripheral blood or thyroid tissue (not recorded which). The CDR3: CSARAGLSGRARDTQYF. DNA for the CDR3: TGCAGTGCTAGAGCAGGACTAAGCGGGAGGGCCCGAGATACGCAGTATTTT.